Each of the 23 T cell receptor beta chains below was sequenced from the same sample in a study of immunodeficiency. TCRdb's copy holds only in-frame clones and misses some; the assay was immunoSEQ multiplex PCR. The sample carries 4,200 or so clones, around 91% recorded once. Sequenced input: CD4+ T cells from blood. These receptors all stem from a human donor in good health.

The chain is built from TRBV7-9 and TRBJ1-1, with TRBD1 identical over 7 bases. This CDR3 has 15 amino acids. Germline loops: CDR1 SEHNR, CDR2 FQNEAQ (reference sequence). V trimming: 5 bases; J trimming: 3 bases; junction bases outside the gene matches: 9. As DNA, the CDR3 is TGTGCCAGCAGCGTAAGACAGGGAGCGGACACTGAAGCTTTCTTT. Translation: CASSVRQGADTEAFF.

The rearrangement joins TRBV28 to TRBJ2-5; D perhaps matches TRBD1 (6 bases). Deletions cut 3 bases from V and 1 base from J, with 9 bases between. This CDR3 spans 14 amino acids. Germline V lookup: CDR1 MDHEN, CDR2 SYDVKM. DNA for the CDR3: TGTGCCAGCAGTTTGCAGGGGCCCCAAGAGACCCAGTACTTC. This encodes CASSLQGPQETQYF. Full variable domain (remainder filled in from reference TRBV28 and TRBJ2-5): DVKVTQSSRYLVKRTGEKVFLECVQDMDHENMFWYRQDPGLGLRLIYFSYDVKMKEKGDIPEGYSVSREKKERFSLILESASTNQTSMYLCASSLQGPQETQYFGPGTRLLVL.

CDR3 in amino acids: CASRGQGDNVLTF. In DNA, the CDR3 is TGTGCCAGCAGGGGACAGGGCGACAACGTCCTGACTTTC. The chain employs TRBV2 and TRBJ2-6; TRBD1 matches at 9 bases. Germline CDR1 and CDR2: SNHLY and FYNNEI. This CDR3 has 13 amino acids. Unmatched junction bases numbered 3, after V lost 6 bases and J lost 9 bases. Using reference TRBV2 and TRBJ2-6 for the parts outside the CDR3, the full variable domain is EPEVTQTPSHQVTQMGQEVILRCVPISNHLYFYWYRQILGQKVEFLVSFYNNEISEKSEIFDDQFSVERPDGSNFTLKIRSTKLEDSAMYFCASRGQGDNVLTFGAGSRLTVL.

This clone was seen just once. This chain joins TRBV11-2 and TRBJ2-1; D remains ambiguous. V dropped 1 base and J dropped 0 bases, with 16 bases sitting between them. This CDR3 has 18 residues. Germline lookup yields CDR1 SGHAT and CDR2 FQNNGV. CDR3 sequence reads: CASSLGFQFTGSYNEQFF. DNA of the CDR3: TGTGCCAGCAGCTTAGGGTTCCAATTTACCGGCTCCTACAATGAGCAGTTCTTC.

V is TRBV7-8 and J is TRBJ2-2; 10 bases align to TRBD1. V was clipped by 2 bases and J by 4 bases; unmatched bases: 7. Germline V CDR1 and CDR2: SGHVS, FQNEAQ. CDR3 length: 17 residues. CDR3 coding DNA: TGTGCCAGCAGCTTATTTGGGACAGGGGTATCCACCGGGGAGCTGTTTTTT. Protein: CASSLFGTGVSTGELFF.

The chain carries TRBV5-1 and TRBJ2-5, with D maybe TRBD2 (6 bases). V gave up 4 bases and J gave up 7 bases, with 8 bases separating them. The V gene's germline CDR1 is SGHRS and CDR2 YFSETQ. The CDR3 contains 11 residues. This chain's CDR3 is CASSTGGTQYF. The CDR3 DNA reads TGCGCCAGCAGCACCGGGGGGACCCAGTACTTC. The full variable domain, with the rest looked up from reference TRBV5-1 and TRBJ2-5, is KAGVTQTPRYLIKTRGQQVTLSCSPISGHRSVSWYQQTPGQGLQFLFEYFSETQRNKGNFPGRFSGRQFSNSRSEMNVSTLELGDSALYLCASSTGGTQYFGPGTRLLVL.

The genes are TRBV24-1 and TRBJ2-5; perhaps TRBD1 as D (5 bases). The ends were cut back, 8 bases at V and 3 bases at J, with 21 bases in the middle. CDR3 length equals 16 residues. CDR1 KGHDR and CDR2 SFDVKD come from the germline V gene. The CDR3 loop reads CATIDSAERMEETQYF. CDR3 sequence (DNA): TGTGCCACCATTGACAGTGCCGAGAGGATGGAAGAGACCCAGTACTTC.

J is TRBJ1-2 and V is TRBV19, with D uncertain. The CDR3 runs 13 residues. Germline CDR1 and CDR2: LNHDA and SQIVND (reference sequence). With 4 bases removed from V and 4 bases from J, the gap between germline ends came to 10 bases. CDR3 amino acids: CASSNDGFYGYTF. CDR3 sequence (DNA): TGTGCCAGTAGTAATGACGGGTTCTATGGCTACACCTTC.

This chain connects TRBV30 to TRBJ2-7; 9 bases are a match to TRBD1. CDR3 length: 15 residues. CDR1 GTSNPN and CDR2 SVGIG come from the germline V gene (reference sequence). V lost 1 base and J lost 3; bases outside the gene matches: 7. The CDR3 DNA sequence: TGTGCCTGGAGTGGAGGGACAGGGATCATCTACGAGCAGTACTTC. Its protein is CAWSGGTGIIYEQYF. The full variable domain, its missing parts supplied by reference TRBV30 and TRBJ2-7, is SQTIHQWPATLVQPVGSPLSLECTVEGTSNPNLYWYRQAAGRGLQLLFYSVGIGQISSEVPQNLSASRPQDRQFILSSKKLLLSDSGFYLCAWSGGTGIIYEQYFGPGTRLTVT.

The J gene is TRBJ1-1, the V gene TRBV20-1, with D tentatively TRBD1 (5 bases). Trimming took 8 bases from V and 1 from J, leaving 8 bases between them. This CDR3 region has 11 residues. CDR1 and CDR2 from the germline V gene are DFQATT and SNEGSKA (reference sequence). DNA for the CDR3: TGCAGTTCTCAGGGGAACACTGAAGCTTTCTTT. As protein: CSSQGNTEAFF.

CDR3 amino acids: CASSDLGAGELFF. DNA of the CDR3: TGTGCCAGTAGCGACCTGGGCGCCGGGGAGCTGTTTTTT. The rearrangement links TRBV19 to TRBJ2-2; no clear D gene. This CDR3 is 13 amino acids long. The V end lost 6 bases, the J end lost 6 bases, and 11 bases lay between the germline ends. The V gene's germline CDR1 is LNHDA and CDR2 SQIVND (reference sequence).

The chain uses TRBV7-2 and TRBJ2-3; D possibly corresponds to TRBD2 (6 bases). CDR3 length: 13 residues. Germline CDR1 reads SGHTA; CDR2 reads FQGNSA. The germline V and J ends were trimmed by 1 base and 11 bases, with 13 bases remaining between them. The CDR3 loop is CASSLVGGVRQYF. The CDR3, as DNA: TGTGCCAGCAGCTTAGTGGGGGGAGTACGGCAGTATTTT.

The chain combines TRBV21-1 with TRBJ1-3. TRBV21-1 represents a pseudogene. The CDR3 spans 17 residues. This CDR3 reads CASSIPGLINSGNTIYF. The DNA for the CDR3 is TGTGCCAGCAGCATACCGGGACTGATAAACTCTGGAAACACCATATATTTT.

The V gene is TRBV10-1, the J gene TRBJ2-7; 8 bases fit TRBD2. J gave up 7 bases and V 3 bases, and 5 bases lay outside the gene matches. Germline-derived CDR1 and CDR2 are WNHNN and SYGVQD (reference sequence). CDR3 length: 13 amino acids. CDR3 sequence: CASSDPAGAEQYF. The CDR3 DNA is TGCGCCAGCAGTGACCCAGCGGGAGCGGAGCAGTACTTC.

The rearrangement uses TRBV30 and TRBJ2-7, with 8 bases lining up with TRBD1. Germline CDR1 GTSNPN, CDR2 SVGIG (reference sequence). The V segment lost 3 bases and the J segment 6 bases; nucleotides outside the gene matches: 13. This CDR3 has 15 residues. CDR3 residues: CAWRGLDREMSEQYF. CDR3 bases: TGTGCCTGGAGGGGTTTGGACAGGGAGATGTCCGAGCAGTACTTC. Looking up the rest from reference TRBV30 and TRBJ2-7 gives the full variable domain: SQTIHQWPATLVQPVGSPLSLECTVEGTSNPNLYWYRQAAGRGLQLLFYSVGIGQISSEVPQNLSASRPQDRQFILSSKKLLLSDSGFYLCAWRGLDREMSEQYFGPGTRLTVT.

In this sample, this clone turned up once. The rearrangement links TRBV10-1 to TRBJ1-4; 7 bases align to TRBD1. The CDR3 loop spans 12 amino acids. The germline V gene has CDR1 WNHNN and CDR2 SYGVQD (reference sequence). J lost 4 bases, V lost 8 bases, and 1 base had no gene match. For the CDR3, the DNA is TGCGCCAGCGGGGACAGTAATGAAAAACTGTTTTTT. Translation: CASGDSNEKLFF.

V gene TRBV28 combines with J gene TRBJ2-2; 9 nucleotides line up with TRBD1. This CDR3 spans 15 amino acids. V dropped 3 bases and J dropped 8; count of bases not matched to a gene: 7. CDR1 and CDR2 (germline): MDHEN, SYDVKM. The CDR3 reads CASSFGDRAMGELFF. Here the CDR3 DNA reads TGTGCCAGCAGTTTCGGGGACAGGGCGATGGGGGAGCTGTTTTTT.

V and J are TRBV11-3 and TRBJ2-1; D might be TRBD2 (5 bases). Trimming stripped 0 bases from V and 9 bases from J, with 9 bases between. Looked up from germline, CDR1 is SGHNT and CDR2 is YENEEA. The CDR3 spans 13 residues. The CDR3 sequence: CASSLDSDGEQFF. Here the CDR3 DNA reads TGTGCCAGCAGCTTAGATAGCGACGGTGAGCAGTTCTTC. The variable domain in full, completed from reference TRBV11-3 and TRBJ2-1, reads EAGVVQSPRYKIIEKKQPVAFWCNPISGHNTLYWYLQNLGQGPELLIRYENEEAVDDSQLPKDRFSAERLKGVDSTLKIQPAELGDSAVYLCASSLDSDGEQFFGPGTRLTVL.

The J gene is TRBJ2-1, the V gene TRBV3-1 (or the pseudogene TRBV3-2); D remains unclear. V dropped 8 bases and J dropped 0 bases, with 14 bases sitting between them. The CDR3 is made up of 15 amino acids. Germline V CDR1 and CDR2: LGHDT, YNNKEL (reference sequence). The CDR3 reads CASGVLRSSYNEQFF. CDR3 DNA sequence: TGTGCCAGCGGGGTTTTGAGGAGCTCCTACAATGAGCAGTTCTTC.

This clone was counted once. The rearrangement joins TRBV3-1 (or the pseudogene TRBV3-2) to TRBJ2-7; D not resolved. V lost 4 bases and J 6 bases, leaving 10 bases between the germline ends. Germline CDR1 and CDR2: LGHDT and YNNKEL (reference sequence). The CDR3 spans 12 residues. Here the CDR3 DNA reads TGTGCCAGCAGCCTGCTGTATCGCGAGCAGTACTTC. Amino acids: CASSLLYREQYF.

The rearrangement uses TRBV11-1 and TRBJ1-5, with D uncertain. CDR1 is SGHAT and CDR2 is FQDESV in the germline V gene (reference sequence). V lost 1 base, J lost 6 bases, and 7 bases lay in between. This CDR3 comprises 13 residues. In DNA, the CDR3 is TGTGCCAGCAGCTTAGGTCGGGGTCAGCCCCAGCATTTT. It codes for CASSLGRGQPQHF.

The gene calls are TRBV5-1 and TRBJ1-6; weak D call: TRBD1 (5 bases). Germline assignment: CDR1 SGHRS and CDR2 YFSETQ. The CDR3 runs 15 residues. With 4 bases removed from V and 5 bases from J, the gap between germline ends came to 13 bases. This CDR3 is CASSPGGKNNSPLHF. The CDR3 nucleotides are TGCGCCAGCAGCCCGGGGGGGAAAAATAATTCACCCCTCCACTTT.

The J gene is TRBJ2-7, the V gene TRBV13; possible D gene TRBD1, 6 bases. Germline lookup yields CDR1 PRHDT and CDR2 FYEKMQ (reference sequence). The CDR3 length is 21 residues. V was cut by 2 bases and J by 0 bases, with 29 bases left in between. CDR3 protein: CASSLSGGRGITGTSSYEQYF. CDR3 nucleotides: TGTGCCAGCAGCTTATCCGGCGGCAGGGGCATTACCGGGACGAGCTCCTACGAGCAGTACTTC.